One and the same sample provided the 11 T cell receptor beta chains below, sequenced in a study of cytomegalovirus exposure and HLA in healthy donors. The protocol was immunoSEQ multiplex PCR, while the TCRdb copy is restricted to in-frame clones and leaves out a portion. This table has approximately 46,000 clones, over 85% appearing once. The source material was PBMCs. These receptors all come from a woman aged 18-30 years in good health and CMV-seronegative.

V is TRBV9 and J is TRBJ2-4; 11 positions match TRBD2. Germline-derived CDR1 and CDR2 are SGDLS and YYNGEE. After removal of 3 bases from V and 2 bases from J, the junction contained 4 bases not matched to a gene. This CDR3 is built from 16 residues. The CDR3 spells CASSALAGGSKNIQYF. The CDR3 nucleotides are TGTGCCAGCAGCGCTCTAGCGGGAGGTTCCAAAAACATTCAGTACTTC. The complete variable domain, with remaining parts taken from reference TRBV9 and TRBJ2-4, reads DSGVTQTPKHLITATGQRVTLRCSPRSGDLSVYWYQQSLDQGLQFLIQYYNGEERAKGNILERFSAQQFPDLHSELNLSSLELGDSALYFCASSALAGGSKNIQYFGAGTRLSVL.

V is TRBV6-6 and J is TRBJ1-2, with no clear D. Germline CDR1 reads MNHNY; CDR2 reads SVGAGI (reference sequence). The V and J ends lost 5 bases and 6 bases respectively, with 16 bases between them. The CDR3 runs 14 residues. The CDR3 sequence is CASSPSGLGDGYTF. The CDR3 DNA sequence: TGTGCCAGCAGTCCGAGCGGGCTCGGCGATGGCTACACCTTC.

The chain links TRBV7-9 to TRBJ2-3; D is perhaps TRBD1 (6 bases). Trimming took off 6 bases at V and 5 bases at J, with 12 bases between the two ends. Germline V gene sequence: CDR1 SEHNR, CDR2 FQNEAQ (reference sequence). The CDR3 loop spans 13 amino acids. CDR3 sequence (DNA): TGTGCCAGCAGACTCCCAGGGGTAGATACGCAGTATTTT. This gives the protein CASRLPGVDTQYF.

V and J are TRBV29-1 and TRBJ2-7; no clear D. The length of the CDR3 is 14 residues. Germline CDR1 SQVTM, CDR2 ANQGSEA. V lost 2 bases and J 3 bases, leaving 14 bases between the germline ends. CDR3 bases: TGCAGCGTTGAAATCGGTTCCAACAGCTACGAGCAGTACTTC. Amino acids: CSVEIGSNSYEQYF.

This chain joins TRBV5-1 and TRBJ2-2; 7 nucleotides line up with TRBD1. The germline V gene has CDR1 SGHRS and CDR2 YFSETQ. This CDR3 has 17 amino acids. Trimming removed 0 bases from V and 0 bases from J; junction bases left unmatched: 5. CDR3 in DNA: TGCGCCAGCAGCTTGGCAATACAGGGGACGAACACCGGGGAGCTGTTTTTT. Protein sequence: CASSLAIQGTNTGELFF.

The rearrangement uses TRBV2 and TRBJ2-6; D perhaps matches TRBD1 (7 bases). From germline, CDR1 is SNHLY and CDR2 FYNNEI. The CDR3 totals 17 residues. V was pared by 6 bases and J by 6 bases, with 21 bases between. CDR3 protein: CASSRRSTGEAANVLTF. Written as DNA, the CDR3 is TGTGCCAGCAGCCGAAGATCTACAGGGGAGGCGGCCAACGTCCTGACTTTC. Combining the CDR3 with reference TRBV2 and TRBJ2-6 gives the whole variable domain EPEVTQTPSHQVTQMGQEVILRCVPISNHLYFYWYRQILGQKVEFLVSFYNNEISEKSEIFDDQFSVERPDGSNFTLKIRSTKLEDSAMYFCASSRRSTGEAANVLTFGAGSRLTVL.

The chain is built from TRBV27 and TRBJ2-7, with a tentative D call TRBD2 (6 bases). V shed 5 bases and J shed 4 bases, with 18 bases lying between them. Germline loops: CDR1 MNHEY, CDR2 SMNVEV (reference sequence). The CDR3 is 15 amino acids. DNA for the CDR3: TGTGCCAGCAGTCGACAGATGGACTACCTTTACGAGCAGTACTTC. As protein: CASSRQMDYLYEQYF.

This clone was counted a single time. The rearrangement links TRBV5-1 to TRBJ2-2; D remains ambiguous. The length of the CDR3 is 13 residues. From germline, CDR1 is SGHRS and CDR2 YFSETQ. The V and J ends lost 4 bases and 0 bases respectively, with 4 bases between them. CDR3 sequence (DNA): TGCGCCAGCAGCACTGCGAACACCGGGGAGCTGTTTTTT. It yields the protein CASSTANTGELFF.

The gene calls are TRBV5-6 and TRBJ2-4; the match to TRBD2 covers 8 bases. The CDR3 totals 16 residues. V shed 1 base, J shed 7 bases, and the junction held 10 bases outside the gene matches. CDR1 and CDR2 (germline): SGHDT, YYEEEE. CDR3 nucleotides: TGTGCCAGCAGCTTGCCGGGAGGGAGGGGAAGGAACATTCAGTACTTC. Translating gives CASSLPGGRGRNIQYF.

This clone was seen just once. The chain combines TRBV6-1 with TRBJ2-1, with D possibly being TRBD2 (6 bases). Germline CDR1 reads MNHNS; CDR2 reads SASEGT. The CDR3 loop spans 14 amino acids. Trimming took 1 base from V and 7 from J, leaving 11 bases between them. The chain's CDR3 is CASSEVGGTNEQFF. CDR3 DNA sequence: TGTGCCAGCAGTGAAGTCGGAGGGACGAATGAGCAGTTCTTC.

This clone came up a few times. The chain recombines TRBV5-1 with TRBJ1-1; possibly TRBD1 for D (6 bases). The length of the CDR3 is 14 residues. CDR1 and CDR2 from the germline V gene are SGHRS and YFSETQ. Trimming removed 2 bases from V and 5 bases from J, with 13 bases in between. The CDR3 bases are TGCGCCAGCAGCTTACAGGGTTCGGGAACTGAAGCTTTCTTT. Protein product: CASSLQGSGTEAFF.